This paragraph covers one T cell receptor beta chain sequence. CDR1 is SGHRS and CDR2 is YFSETQ in the germline V gene. The CDR3 is 13 amino acids. Trimming removed 4 bases at V and 6 bases at J, with 11 bases between. This entry comes from a study of blood T cell repertoires in COVID-19. Study at large: Researchers got acute and convalescent COVID-19 samples from the United States, Italy and Spain. In each case, the material was cDNA or gDNA derived from T cells, B-cell-depleted T cells, or PBMCs.

In the authors' methods: Amplification of reference gene primers was used by the study to estimate nucleated cell counts. Measured with immunoSEQ multiplex PCR; TCRdb has only the in-frame clones, and not every one. The DNA gave D and trimming, while V, J and clone size come from that table. The repertoire holds under 95,000 clones, with around 88% as singletons. The V call is TRBV5-1, the J call TRBJ2-1; D might be TRBD1 (5 bases). The receptor was derived from a woman older than 75 with acute or convalescent COVID-19. The sequenced material came from peripheral blood. The CDR3 protein is CASSQGAPNEQFF. CDR3 coding DNA: TGCGCCAGCAGCCAAGGGGCCCCCAATGAGCAGTTCTTC.